This T cell receptor beta chain was observed in a study of shared clonotypes between healthy human individuals (TCRdb year 2020). A note on the overall study: The cohort comprised two women and a few men aged 18 to 49 years. For each donor, CD4 naive and CD4 memory were each given three plates, CD8 naive was given two plates, and CD8 memory was given one plate. To estimate repertoire size and how much clonotypes are shared between individuals, the study performed deep sequencing of blood TCR repertoires from five healthy adults. To increase sequencing depth and limit assay-specific biases, different laboratories used diverse techniques to prepare libraries and sequence TCR repertoires. Leukapheresis yielded between about 0.8 and 9.5 billion PBMCs per donor.

The donors were healthy, HIV-negative adults who had no recently reported acute infections or vaccinations. Every donor was a Caucasian adult living in Nashville, Tennessee, USA. CD8 memory samples consisted of magnetically selected CD45RO+ cells combined with CCR7-negative CD45RA+ effector memory (TemRA) cells. Blood was obtained by leukapheresis, after which PBMCs were separated by Ficoll-Histopaque density gradient centrifugation and cryopreserved in liquid nitrogen vapor phase. Analytical flow cytometry was used to check the purity and quantity of each magnetically sorted T cell population. From each sorted fraction, genomic DNA was isolated and quantified by UV absorbance on a Nanodrop 2000c. Broad study findings and their caveats: Larger estimated clonotype richness was generally found for naive subsets than for memory subsets. Pairwise subsampling led to the expectation that sequencing depth would affect the degree of clonotype sharing among donors. When several donors were compared, the shared fraction of clonotypes was 5% to 6.5% for naive CD4, around 3.6% for naive CD8, roughly 2.5% for memory CD4, and 0.4% for memory CD8. Incomplete sequencing was indicated by rarefaction of sorted-subset datasets, despite the large sequencing depth. Sampling was restricted to blood, and TCR repertoires in tissues likely differ from the TCR repertoires found in blood. The genetic and exposure-history diversity represented was limited by the small number of donors. Higher generation probabilities were observed for clonotypes shared by all four sorted-subset donors than for non-shared clonotypes.

To note about this clone: Its antigen is not yet known. A far more abundant clone sits one base away, making this likely a read error.

CDR1 PRHDT and CDR2 FYEKMQ are derived from the germline V gene (reference sequence). Between the V and J ends, shortened by 7 bases and 13 bases respectively, the junction contains 19 bases. The CDR3 has 12 amino acids, counting the end cysteine and phenylalanine. The only DNA kept is the CDR3, 36 bases in frame from the first base. TCR CDR3 regions were amplified from genomic DNA by multiplex PCR using the deep immunoSEQ assay. For each cell subset, the extracted genomic DNA was distributed evenly across all wells of several immunoSEQ 96-well plates, and each plate served as one replicate. For sorted subsets, each replicate PCR was loaded with 200 ng genomic DNA, equivalent to about 30,000 T cell genomes. Purified libraries were quantified with a Qubit 3.0 fluorometer, sized on a Bioanalyzer 2100, and re-quantified with the KAPA Library Quantification kit. A separate single-read 150-cycle Illumina NextSeq 550 flow cell was used to sequence each immunoSEQ 96-well plate. Per the original workflow: Because the immunoSEQ output held only junctional sequences and lacked quality scores, the filtering could not match the filtering applied to full-length reads. Sequences were annotated with PyIR, a Python wrapper for IgBLAST v1.9, using IMGT germline references to assign V/J genes and CDR3. Reads with weak V/J assignments (E-value above 1e-6), missing CDR3, stop codons, out-of-frame junctions, or ambiguous translated residues were removed. V3J clonotypes were defined by identical inferred V gene, J gene, and CDR3 amino acid sequence. The percentage overlap between two repertoires was calculated by dividing the number of shared unique clonotypes by the size of the smaller repertoire. Richness of each repertoire was evaluated using RTK rarefaction, the Chao1 estimator, and Recon v2.1 estimates of unobserved clonotypes. Generation probabilities were computed with OLGA for all TCRbeta clonotypes obtained by the gDNA method from several donors. This is the immuneACCESS table as TCRdb keeps it, with only in-frame sequences that have V and J called. A part of the clones is gone; compared with another copy, unresolved V genes explain less than half, and the rest is unexplained. For V, J and clone size, that table is used; D and trimming come from the DNA. This sample gives more than 550,000 clones in total; roughly 88% of them show up just once. The ten largest clones add up to around a third of the sample.

This chain is built from TRBV13 and TRBJ1-2; the D gene remains uncertain. This TCR was sampled from a man between 18 and 35 years old in good health. Some clones in this sample may be carry-over from other donors' samples. The specimen was memory CD8+ T cells from PBMCs. In the paper's terms, the cell subset or site label means: CD45RO+ cells pooled with CCR7-negative TemRA cells. The DNA sequence is TGTGCCAGCATCGCAGGTTGGATGGACTGCACCTTC. Its product reads: CASIAGWMDCTF.